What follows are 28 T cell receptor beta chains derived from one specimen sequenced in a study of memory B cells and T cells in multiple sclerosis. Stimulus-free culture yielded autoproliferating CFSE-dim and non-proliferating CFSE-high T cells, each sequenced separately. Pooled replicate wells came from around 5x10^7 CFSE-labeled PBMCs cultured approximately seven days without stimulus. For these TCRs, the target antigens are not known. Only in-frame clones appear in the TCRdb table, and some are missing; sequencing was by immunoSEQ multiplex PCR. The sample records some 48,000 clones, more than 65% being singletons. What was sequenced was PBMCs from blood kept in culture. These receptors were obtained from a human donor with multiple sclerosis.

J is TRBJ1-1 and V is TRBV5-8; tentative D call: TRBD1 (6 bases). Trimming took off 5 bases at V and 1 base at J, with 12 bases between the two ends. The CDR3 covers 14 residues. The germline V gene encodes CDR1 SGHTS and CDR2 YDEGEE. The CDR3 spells CASSTGYGNTEAFF. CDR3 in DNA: TGTGCCAGCAGTACAGGGTATGGGAACACTGAAGCTTTCTTT. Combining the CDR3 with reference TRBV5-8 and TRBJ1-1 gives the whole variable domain EAGVTQSPTHLIKTRGQQATLRCSPISGHTSVYWYQQALGLGLQFLLWYDEGEERNRGNFPPRFSGRQFPNYSSELNVNALELEDSALYLCASSTGYGNTEAFFGQGTRLTVV.

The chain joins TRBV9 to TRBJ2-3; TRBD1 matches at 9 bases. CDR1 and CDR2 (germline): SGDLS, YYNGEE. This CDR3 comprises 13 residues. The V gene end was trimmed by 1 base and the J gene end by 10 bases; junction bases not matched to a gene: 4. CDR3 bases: TGTGCCAGCAGCGTACAGGGACAGGGCCCGCAGTATTTT. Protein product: CASSVQGQGPQYF.

As DNA, the CDR3 is TGTGCCAGCAGCTTAGCGGGACAGTATGAGGTGAACACTGAAGCTTTCTTT. Translating it yields CASSLAGQYEVNTEAFF. The V and J genes are TRBV7-6 and TRBJ1-1, with 7 bases matching TRBD1. The CDR3 covers 17 residues. Losses at the gene ends were 0 bases for V and 0 bases for J; bases not matched to a gene: 7. Germline V gene data show CDR1 as SGHVS and CDR2 as FNYEAQ. Drawing the rest from reference TRBV7-6 and TRBJ1-1, the complete variable domain is GAGVSQSPRYKVTKRGQDVALRCDPISGHVSLYWYRQALGQGPEFLTYFNYEAQQDKSGLPNDRFSAERPEGSISTLTIQRTEQRDSAMYRCASSLAGQYEVNTEAFFGQGTRLTVV.

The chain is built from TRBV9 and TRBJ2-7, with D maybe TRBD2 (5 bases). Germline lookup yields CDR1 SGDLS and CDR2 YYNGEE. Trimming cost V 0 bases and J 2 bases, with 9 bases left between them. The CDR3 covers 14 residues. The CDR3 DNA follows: TGTGCCAGCAGCGTAGATGGAGGACCCTACGAGCAGTACTTC. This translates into CASSVDGGPYEQYF.

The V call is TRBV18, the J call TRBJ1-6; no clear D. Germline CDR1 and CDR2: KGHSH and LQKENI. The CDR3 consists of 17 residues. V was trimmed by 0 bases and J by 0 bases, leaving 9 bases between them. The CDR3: CASSPPSASSYNSPLHF. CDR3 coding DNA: TGTGCCAGCTCACCACCGTCGGCGAGCTCCTATAATTCACCCCTCCACTTT.

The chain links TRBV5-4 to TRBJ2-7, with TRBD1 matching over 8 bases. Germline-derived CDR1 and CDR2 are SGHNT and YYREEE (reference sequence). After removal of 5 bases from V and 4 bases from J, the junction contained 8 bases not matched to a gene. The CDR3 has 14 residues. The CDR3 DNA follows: TGTGCCAGCAGTCCCGGGACAGGAGTTTACGAGCAGTACTTC. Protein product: CASSPGTGVYEQYF.

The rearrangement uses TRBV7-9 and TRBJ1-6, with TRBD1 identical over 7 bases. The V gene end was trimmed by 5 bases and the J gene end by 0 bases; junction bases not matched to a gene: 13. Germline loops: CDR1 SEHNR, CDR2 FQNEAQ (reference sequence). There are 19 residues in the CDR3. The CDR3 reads CASSQTGQRSSSYNSPLHF. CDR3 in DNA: TGTGCCAGCAGCCAGACGGGACAGCGGTCGAGCTCCTATAATTCACCCCTCCACTTT.

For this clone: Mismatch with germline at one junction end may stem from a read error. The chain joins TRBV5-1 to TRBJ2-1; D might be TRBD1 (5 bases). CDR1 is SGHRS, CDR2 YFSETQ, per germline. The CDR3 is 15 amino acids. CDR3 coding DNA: TGCGCCAGCAGCTTGAAAGGGGCGCCTGACAATAAGCAGTTCTTC. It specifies CASSLKGAPDNKQFF.

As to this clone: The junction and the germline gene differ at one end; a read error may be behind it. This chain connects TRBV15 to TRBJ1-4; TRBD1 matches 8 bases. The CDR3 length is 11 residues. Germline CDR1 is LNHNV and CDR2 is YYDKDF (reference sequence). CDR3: CATLGTGGIRF. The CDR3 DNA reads TGTGCCACCCTTGGCACAGGGGGTATCCGTTTT.

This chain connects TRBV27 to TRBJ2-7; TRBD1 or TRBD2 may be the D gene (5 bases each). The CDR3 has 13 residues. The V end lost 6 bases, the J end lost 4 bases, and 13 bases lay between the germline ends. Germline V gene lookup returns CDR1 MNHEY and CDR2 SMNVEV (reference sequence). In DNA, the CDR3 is TGTGCCAGCAGCTCCACCTGGGGGTACGAGCAGTACTTC. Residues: CASSSTWGYEQYF.

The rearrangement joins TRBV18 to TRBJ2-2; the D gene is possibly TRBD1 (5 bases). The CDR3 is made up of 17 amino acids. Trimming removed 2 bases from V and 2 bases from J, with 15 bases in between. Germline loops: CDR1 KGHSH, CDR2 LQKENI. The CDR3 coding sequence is TGTGCCAGCTCACCAAACCAATGGACAAGCAACACCGGGGAGCTGTTTTTT. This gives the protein CASSPNQWTSNTGELFF.

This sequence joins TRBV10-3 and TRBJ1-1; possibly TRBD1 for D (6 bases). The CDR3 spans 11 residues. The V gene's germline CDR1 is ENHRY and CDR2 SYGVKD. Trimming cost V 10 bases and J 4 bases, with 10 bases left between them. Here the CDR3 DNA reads TGTGCCACCACGACAGGCACTGAAGCTTTCTTT. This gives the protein CATTTGTEAFF.

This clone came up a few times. This chain's CDR3 is CASSFQGAIGGYTF. The CDR3 bases are TGTGCCAGCAGCTTCCAGGGGGCTATAGGTGGCTACACCTTC. The chain recombines TRBV7-2 with TRBJ1-2; TRBD1 aligns across 8 bases. Germline V gives CDR1 SGHTA, CDR2 FQGNSA. The CDR3 loop spans 14 amino acids. V lost 3 bases to trimming and J lost 7 bases; unmatched junction nucleotides: 7.

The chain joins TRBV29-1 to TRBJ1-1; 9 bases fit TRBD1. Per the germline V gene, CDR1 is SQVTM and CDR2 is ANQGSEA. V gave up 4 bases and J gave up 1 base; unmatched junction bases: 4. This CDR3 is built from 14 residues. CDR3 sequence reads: CSVGDRATNTEAFF. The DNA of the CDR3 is TGCAGCGTTGGGGACAGGGCAACGAACACTGAAGCTTTCTTT.

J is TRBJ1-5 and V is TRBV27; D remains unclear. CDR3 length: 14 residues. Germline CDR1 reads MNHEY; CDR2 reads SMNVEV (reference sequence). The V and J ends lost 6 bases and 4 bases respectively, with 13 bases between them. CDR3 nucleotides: TGTGCCAGCAGAGGGATCAGTGGGAATCAGCCCCAGCATTTT. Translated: CASRGISGNQPQHF.

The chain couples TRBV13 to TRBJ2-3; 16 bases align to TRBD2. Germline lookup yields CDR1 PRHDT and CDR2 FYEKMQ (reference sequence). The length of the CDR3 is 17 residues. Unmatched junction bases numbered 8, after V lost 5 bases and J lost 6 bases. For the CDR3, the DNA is TGTGCCAGCAGCACCCAGGGACTAGCGGGGGGGCCCGATACGCAGTATTTT. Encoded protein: CASSTQGLAGGPDTQYF.

CDR3 protein: CASRLSRDSYYNEQFF. CDR3 sequence (DNA): TGTGCCAGCAGGCTTAGTCGGGACAGCTATTACAATGAGCAGTTCTTC. V gene TRBV13 combines with J gene TRBJ2-1; TRBD1 aligns across 7 bases. Germline V gene sequence: CDR1 PRHDT, CDR2 FYEKMQ (reference sequence). The CDR3 runs to 16 residues. The V and J ends lost 6 bases and 4 bases, in that order; junction bases with no gene match: 12.

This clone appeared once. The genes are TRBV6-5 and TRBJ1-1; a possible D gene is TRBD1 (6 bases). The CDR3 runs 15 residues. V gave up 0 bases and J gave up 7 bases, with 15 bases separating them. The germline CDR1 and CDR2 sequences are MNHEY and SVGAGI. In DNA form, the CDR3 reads TGTGCCAGCAGTTACTCTTCACAGGGATGGGGTGAAGCTTTCTTT. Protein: CASSYSSQGWGEAFF.

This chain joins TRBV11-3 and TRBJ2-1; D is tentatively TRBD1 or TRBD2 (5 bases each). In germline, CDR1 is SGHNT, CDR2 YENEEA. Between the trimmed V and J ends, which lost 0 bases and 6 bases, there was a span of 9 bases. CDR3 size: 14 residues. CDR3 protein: CASSLDGAGNEQFF. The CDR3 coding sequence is TGTGCCAGCAGCTTAGACGGGGCTGGCAATGAGCAGTTCTTC.

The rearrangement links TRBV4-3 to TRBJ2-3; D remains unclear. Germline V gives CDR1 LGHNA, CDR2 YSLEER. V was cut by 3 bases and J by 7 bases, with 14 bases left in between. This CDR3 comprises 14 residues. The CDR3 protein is CASSHPMALNTQYF. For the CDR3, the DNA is TGCGCCAGCAGCCACCCTATGGCATTGAATACGCAGTATTTT.

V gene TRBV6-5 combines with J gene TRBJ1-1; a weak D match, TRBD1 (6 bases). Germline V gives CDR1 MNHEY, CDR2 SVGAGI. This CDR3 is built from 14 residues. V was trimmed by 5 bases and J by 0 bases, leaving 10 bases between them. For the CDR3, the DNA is TGTGCCAGCAGTCAGGACAGAGTGAACACTGAAGCTTTCTTT. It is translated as CASSQDRVNTEAFF.

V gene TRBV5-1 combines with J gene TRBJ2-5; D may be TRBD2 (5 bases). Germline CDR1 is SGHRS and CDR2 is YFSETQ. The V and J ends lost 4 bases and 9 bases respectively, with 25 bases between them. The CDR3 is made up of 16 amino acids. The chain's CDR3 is CASSPGWWQANGAQYF. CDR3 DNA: TGCGCCAGCAGCCCGGGATGGTGGCAGGCTAACGGGGCCCAGTACTTC.

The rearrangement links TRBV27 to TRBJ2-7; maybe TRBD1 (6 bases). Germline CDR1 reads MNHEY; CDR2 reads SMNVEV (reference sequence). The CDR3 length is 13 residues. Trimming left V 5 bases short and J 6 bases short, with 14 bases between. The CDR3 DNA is TGTGCCAGCAGTGTCCGGGACACCCTCGAGCAGTACTTC. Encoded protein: CASSVRDTLEQYF.

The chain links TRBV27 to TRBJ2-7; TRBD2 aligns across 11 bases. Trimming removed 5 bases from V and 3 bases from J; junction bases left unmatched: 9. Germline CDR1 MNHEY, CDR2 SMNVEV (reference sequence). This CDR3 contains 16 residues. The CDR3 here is CASSTRSSGGIYEQYF. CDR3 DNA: TGTGCCAGCAGTACCCGTTCTAGCGGGGGGATCTACGAGCAGTACTTC.

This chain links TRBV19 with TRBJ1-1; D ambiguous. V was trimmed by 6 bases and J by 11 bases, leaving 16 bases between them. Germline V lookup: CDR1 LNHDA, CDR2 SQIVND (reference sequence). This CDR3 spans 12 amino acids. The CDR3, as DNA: TGTGCCAGTAGAACCACAACCCGGCCCGCTTTCTTT. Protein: CASRTTTRPAFF.

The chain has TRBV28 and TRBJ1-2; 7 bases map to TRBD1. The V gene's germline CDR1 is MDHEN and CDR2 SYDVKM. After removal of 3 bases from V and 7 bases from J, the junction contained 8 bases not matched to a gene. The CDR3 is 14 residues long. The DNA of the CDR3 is TGTGCCAGCAGTTTCTCGGGGGAGGGGGCTGGCTACACCTTC. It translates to CASSFSGEGAGYTF.

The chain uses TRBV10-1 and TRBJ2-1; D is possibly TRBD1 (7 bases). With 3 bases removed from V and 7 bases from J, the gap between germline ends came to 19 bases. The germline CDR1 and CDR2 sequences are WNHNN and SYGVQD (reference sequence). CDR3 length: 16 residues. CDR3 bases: TGCGCCAGCAGTGATCCAGGGGGGCTTGGTTGGAATGAGCAGTTCTTC. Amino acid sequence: CASSDPGGLGWNEQFF.

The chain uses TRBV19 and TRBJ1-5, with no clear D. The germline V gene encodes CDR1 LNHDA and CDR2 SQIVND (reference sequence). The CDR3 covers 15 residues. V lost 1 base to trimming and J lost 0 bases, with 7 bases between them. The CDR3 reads CASSIGVYSNQPQHF. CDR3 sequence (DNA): TGTGCCAGTAGTATAGGTGTTTATAGCAATCAGCCCCAGCATTTT. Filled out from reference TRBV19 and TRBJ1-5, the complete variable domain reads DGGITQSPKYLFRKEGQNVTLSCEQNLNHDAMYWYRQDPGQGLRLIYYSQIVNDFQKGDIAEGYSVSREKKESFPLTVTSAQKNPTAFYLCASSIGVYSNQPQHFGDGTRLSIL.